This T cell receptor (beta chain) derives from a study of blood T cell repertoires in COVID-19. Study as a whole: PBMCs, B-cell-depleted T cells, or T cells were the source of the cDNA or gDNA that made up the material.

This CDR3 has 13 residues. Trimming cost V 1 base and J 7 bases, with 14 bases left between them. The germline V gene encodes CDR1 SQVTM and CDR2 ANQGSEA. Sequencing was performed with immunoSEQ multiplex PCR; in TCRdb, only in-frame clones are kept and a portion is missing. Found here are around 400,000 clones, roughly 90% of them singletons; the top ten hold 0.86%. Individuals drawn from 24 US areas were roughly 18 to 95 years old. Cohort assignment relied on participant-reported clinical history. The chain recombines TRBV29-1 with TRBJ2-7; D might be TRBD2 (7 bases). The sample was PBMCs or T cells enriched from blood (not recorded which). The clonotype was recovered from a woman aged 40 to 49 who had been exposed to COVID-19. CDR3 protein: CSVEGRGLGEQYF. The DNA of the CDR3 is TGCAGCGTTGAAGGGCGGGGGCTGGGGGAGCAGTACTTC.